This T cell receptor (beta chain) was obtained from a study of T cell repertoires in cytomegalovirus infection. The overall study: Signatures in public TCR beta sequences pointed to both CMV infection and matching HLA type. Study-wide findings and caveats: HLA-C-restricted CMV clonotypes gave the most frequent clonotype in two of eight donors. The cumulative frequency of public TCR beta families distinguished individuals who carried CMV together with the relevant HLA.

This clonotype was seen more than once but under ten times. Its antigen is undetermined. TCRdb used MiXCR to reprocess the reads, holding one entry per CDR3 protein. The sample contains some 150,000 distinct CDR3 sequences, 23% of which appear only once. The CDR3 length is 14 residues. V dropped 2 bases and J dropped 4; count of bases not matched to a gene: 0. Germline lookup yields CDR1 SGHTA and CDR2 FQGTGA. The sample comprised PBMCs. This sequence originates from a human donor in good health (CMV status not recorded). Some clones in this sample may be carry-over from other donors' samples. This chain connects TRBV7-3 to TRBJ2-3; 10 bases fit TRBD2. The CDR3 spells CASSLLAGADTQYF. In DNA, the CDR3 is TGTGCCAGCAGCTTACTAGCGGGGGCAGATACGCAGTATTTT.